This T cell receptor beta chain was identified in a study of early stage breast cancer tumors. For the study at large: Twelve of the 16 invasive tumors were ER+, PR+ and HER2-.

The data were produced by immunoSEQ multiplex PCR, yet TCRdb's version contains in-frame clones alone and is incomplete. The table lists roughly 30,000 clones, approximately 70% of them singletons. This CDR3 is built from 15 residues. The V segment lost 2 bases and the J segment 7 bases; nucleotides outside the gene matches: 3. Germline loops: CDR1 SGHNT, CDR2 YENEEA. This clonotype was obtained from a person aged 35-50 years with breast cancer. The chain links TRBV11-3 to TRBJ2-2; 11 positions match TRBD2. Sequenced: blood. CDR3 sequence reads: CASSLLAGGVGELFF. CDR3 coding DNA: TGTGCCAGCAGCTTATTAGCGGGAGGGGTCGGGGAGCTGTTTTTT.